Listed below are T cell receptor beta chains from one sample, sequenced in a study of T cell therapy after organ transplantation. No cognate antigen is known for these TCRs. Generated by immunoSEQ multiplex PCR, the TCRdb table keeps only in-frame clones and is missing some. The repertoire holds over 2,000 clones, with roughly 70% as singletons. The specimen was CD8+ T cells from blood, collected before autologous CMV-specific T cell therapy. These TCRs come from a human patient who had received a solid organ transplant and had CMV disease. Both conserved end residues are part of each CDR3. The order of the fields is V gene, D gene, CDR3 protein. D genes are given only for firm matches.

V gene: TRBV13
D gene: TRBD2
CDR3 protein: CASSNPGTSINEQFF

V gene: TRBV18
D gene: .
CDR3 protein: CASSPTGPRNTEAFF

V gene: TRBV15
D gene: .
CDR3 protein: CATSREDVLLLRAEAFF

V gene: TRBV6-4
D gene: .
CDR3 protein: CASSADTSTDTQYF

V gene: TRBV21-1
D gene: .
CDR3 protein: CAVGRGAKNIQYF

V gene: TRBV30
D gene: .
CDR3 protein: CAWSSDRRTYEQYF

V gene: TRBV4-2
D gene: TRBD2
CDR3 protein: CASSPAGGGRETSTDTQYF

V gene: TRBV19
D gene: .
CDR3 protein: CASSNPNFFTEAFF

V gene: TRBV27
D gene: TRBD2
CDR3 protein: CASSRRGIGLAGGISYNEQFF

V gene: TRBV6-6
D gene: .
CDR3 protein: CASTPRAGTPNTEAFF

V gene: TRBV10-3
D gene: .
CDR3 protein: CAISEAQDGYTF

V gene: TRBV2
D gene: .
CDR3 protein: CASSERVQTTYNEQFF

V gene: TRBV4-3
D gene: TRBD2
CDR3 protein: CASSQDRSGRGYEQYF

V gene: TRBV19
D gene: .
CDR3 protein: CASTDSQETQYF

V gene: TRBV11-2
D gene: .
CDR3 protein: CASSLGVASYEQYF

V gene: TRBV6-6
D gene: .
CDR3 protein: CASSYPWRITEAFF

V gene: TRBV19
D gene: .
CDR3 protein: CASSIGLRGNQPQHF

V gene: TRBV13
D gene: .
CDR3 protein: CASSLTGGEQYF

V gene: TRBV5-4
D gene: .
CDR3 protein: CASSLRGAYEQYF

V gene: TRBV1
D gene: .
CDR3 protein: CTSIRGEKLFF

V gene: TRBV5-6
D gene: TRBD1
CDR3 protein: CASSLEQGAYNEQFF

V gene: TRBV9
D gene: TRBD1
CDR3 protein: CASSVGTGEGNTIYF

V gene: TRBV27
D gene: TRBD1
CDR3 protein: CASSLYRGNTEAFF

V gene: TRBV5-8
D gene: TRBD1
CDR3 protein: CASSIQGAYEQYF

V gene: TRBV27
D gene: .
CDR3 protein: CASSSSTGYQPQHF

V gene: TRBV4-3
D gene: .
CDR3 protein: CASSQDRQTNSYEQYF

V gene: TRBV4-3
D gene: .
CDR3 protein: CASSIKVSYNEQFF

V gene: TRBV9
D gene: .
CDR3 protein: CASSVEGGPETQYF

V gene: TRBV28
D gene: TRBD1
CDR3 protein: CASSFRPGQGSYEQYF

V gene: TRBV7-9
D gene: TRBD1
CDR3 protein: CASSLPGQGVNTEAFF

V gene: TRBV19
D gene: .
CDR3 protein: CASKSWGDNEKLFF

V gene: TRBV28
D gene: TRBD1
CDR3 protein: CASSSPRDRRFLSYNEQFF

V gene: TRBV4-1
D gene: .
CDR3 protein: CASSQVQGGETQYF

V gene: TRBV4-3
D gene: .
CDR3 protein: CASSQWAQGDEQYF

V gene: TRBV10-3
D gene: .
CDR3 protein: CAISEPGNTEAFF

V gene: TRBV19
D gene: .
CDR3 protein: CASSSYRNTGELFF

V gene: TRBV5-1
D gene: TRBD1
CDR3 protein: CASKQGTVGNEKLFF

V gene: TRBV28
D gene: .
CDR3 protein: CASSKALAPAYEQYF

V gene: TRBV7-9
D gene: .
CDR3 protein: CASSLGPGPPQYF

V gene: TRBV11-2
D gene: .
CDR3 protein: CASSRTPGGEKLFF

V gene: TRBV5-1
D gene: .
CDR3 protein: CASSLIGGAYEQYF

V gene: TRBV11-3
D gene: TRBD2
CDR3 protein: CASSSLAGEQFF

V gene: TRBV4-1
D gene: TRBD1
CDR3 protein: CASRAGTGGVYNEQFF

V gene: TRBV28
D gene: TRBD1
CDR3 protein: CASSSDRARARNYGYTF

V gene: TRBV6-6
D gene: .
CDR3 protein: CASSYTGREWDTEAFF

V gene: TRBV11-3
D gene: TRBD2
CDR3 protein: CASSRYPPLAGVAGTDTQYF

V gene: TRBV28
D gene: TRBD2
CDR3 protein: CASSLWAGAGANVLTF

V gene: TRBV19
D gene: .
CDR3 protein: CASSIVGLTDTQYF

V gene: TRBV9
D gene: .
CDR3 protein: CASSVGGNTIYF

V gene: TRBV19
D gene: TRBD2
CDR3 protein: CGTSATSTDTQYF